Below, one TCR beta chain is given with its context. The data belong to a study of blood T cell repertoires in COVID-19. On the study more broadly: PBMCs, B-cell-depleted T cells, or T cells provided the cDNA or gDNA that made up the material.

In the original processing: The authors estimated nucleated cell counts from reference gene primer amplification. Assay used: immunoSEQ multiplex PCR; TCRdb lists only in-frame clones, some missing. Clone size and V and J calls were adopted from that table, with D and trimming inferred from the DNA. The data contain about 380,000 clones, around nine tenths of them singletons. The CDR3 runs to 17 residues. V shed 4 bases and J shed 2 bases, with 20 bases lying between them. Per germline, CDR1 MGHRA and CDR2 YSYEKL. This chain links TRBV4-1 with TRBJ2-5, with D possibly TRBD1 on 5 matching bases. The receptor was derived from a young woman who had recovered from COVID-19. Sequenced material: PBMCs or T cells enriched from blood (not recorded which). The CDR3 DNA sequence: TGCGCCAGCAGCCTTCCTCTATCAGGGTCCCCACAAGAGACCCAGTACTTC. Translation: CASSLPLSGSPQETQYF.